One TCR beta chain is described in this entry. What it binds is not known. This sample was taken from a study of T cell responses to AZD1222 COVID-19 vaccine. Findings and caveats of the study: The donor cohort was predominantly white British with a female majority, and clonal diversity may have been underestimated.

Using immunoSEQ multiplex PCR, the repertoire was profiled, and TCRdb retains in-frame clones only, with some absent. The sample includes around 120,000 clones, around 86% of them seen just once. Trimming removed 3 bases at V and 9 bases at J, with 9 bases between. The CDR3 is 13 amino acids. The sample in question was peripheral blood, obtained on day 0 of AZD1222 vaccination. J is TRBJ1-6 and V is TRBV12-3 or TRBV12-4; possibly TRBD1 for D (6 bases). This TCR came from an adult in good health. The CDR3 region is CASSLSRGSPLHF. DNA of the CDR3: TGTGCCAGCAGTTTGTCCAGGGGTTCACCCCTCCACTTT.